The 10 T cell receptor beta chains in this list originate from one sample, sequenced in a study of T cells in Graves' hyperthyroidism and ophthalmopathy. TCR beta CDR3 sequences were amplified from RNA transcripts. Using the HTBI primer set, a first-round RT-PCR was run on the TCR CDR3. TCRdb re-called the multiplex PCR reads through MiXCR, storing one row per CDR3 protein. The sample yields around 450,000 distinct CDR3 sequences, more than 15% seen once. Sequenced material: blood. These receptors came from a woman aged 18-29 years with Graves' hyperthyroidism.

This clonotype has a count of ten or more. The chain uses TRBV28 and TRBJ2-3, with a weak D call TRBD2 (5 bases). Trimming took 4 bases from V and 1 from J, leaving 15 bases between them. The CDR3 length is 16 residues. Per germline, CDR1 MDHEN and CDR2 SYDVKM. The CDR3 DNA sequence: TGTGCCAGCAGTTCGATCTGGGCGGAGGGCACAGATACGCAGTATTTT. Translated, it gives CASSSIWAEGTDTQYF.

This clonotype was seen only a few times. This CDR3 is missing its conserved last phenylalanine or tryptophan, likely due to a read error. The chain combines TRBV20-1 with TRBJ1-1, with 12 bases identical to TRBD1. The CDR3 loop spans 15 amino acids. Losses at the gene ends were 2 bases for V and 5 bases for J; bases not matched to a gene: 6. CDR1 DFQATT and CDR2 SNEGSKA come from the germline V gene (reference sequence). The CDR3 coding sequence is TGCAGTGCTAGACCTGGGACAGGGGGCAATACTGAAGCTTTCTCT. This sequence encodes CSARPGTGGNTEAFS.

This clonotype was counted only a few times. The rearrangement joins TRBV5-1 to TRBJ2-5; D possibly corresponds to TRBD1 (6 bases). The CDR3 contains 14 residues. Germline CDR1 SGHRS, CDR2 YFSETQ. V was shortened by 1 base and J by 5 bases, with 12 bases between the two germline ends. The CDR3 sequence is CASSLTGFGETQYF. The DNA of the CDR3 is TGCGCCAGCAGCTTGACAGGGTTCGGGGAGACCCAGTACTTC.

In this sample, this clonotype turned up many times. The J gene is TRBJ2-1, the V gene TRBV5-1, with D possibly matching TRBD2 (5 bases). V was pared by 4 bases and J by 3 bases, with 17 bases between. CDR1 and CDR2 from the germline V gene are SGHRS and YFSETQ. The CDR3 spans 16 residues. Here the CDR3 reads CASSPDYERSYNEQFF. DNA of the CDR3: TGCGCCAGCAGCCCTGACTATGAGCGGAGCTACAATGAGCAGTTCTTC.

There are many counts of this clonotype. In DNA, the CDR3 is TGCGCCAGCAGCTTGGGTACAGGGGTCACTGAAGCTTTCTTT. Its translation is CASSLGTGVTEAFF. The chain carries TRBV5-1 and TRBJ1-1, with 7 bases lining up with TRBD1. J was trimmed by 4 bases and V by 0 bases; bases with no gene match: 3. The CDR3 covers 14 residues. Germline V CDR1 and CDR2: SGHRS, YFSETQ.

This clonotype has at least ten counts. As DNA, the CDR3 is TGTGCCACCCAGAGCCCAGGGGCGCCACAACGAGCTTTCTTT. This gives the protein CATQSPGAPQRAFF. The chain recombines TRBV19 with TRBJ1-1; maybe TRBD1 (6 bases). V was trimmed by 10 bases and J by 10 bases, leaving 25 bases between them. CDR3 size: 14 residues. The germline gives CDR1 LNHDA, CDR2 SQIVND (reference sequence).

This clonotype was counted at least ten times. CDR3 loop: CATSPTGTSNQPQHF. The CDR3 DNA reads TGTGCCACCTCTCCGACAGGCACTAGCAATCAGCCCCAGCATTTT. The chain has TRBV24-1 and TRBJ1-5; a weak D match, TRBD1 (6 bases). The CDR3 is 15 residues long. With 9 bases removed from V and 0 bases from J, the gap between germline ends came to 14 bases. The germline V gene encodes CDR1 KGHDR and CDR2 SFDVKD.

This clonotype was counted many times. The V and J genes are TRBV12-3 or TRBV12-4 and TRBJ2-6, with TRBD2 identical over 9 bases. Trimming cost V 9 bases and J 4 bases; bases outside gene matches: 10. The CDR3 contains 16 residues. The CDR3 nucleotides read TGTGCCAGTCGTCGCGGGAGGGGTAGAGGGGCCAACGTCCTGACTTTC. Encoded protein: CASRRGRGRGANVLTF.

This clonotype was seen ten or more times. The chain links TRBV28 to TRBJ2-5, with 7 bases identical to TRBD1. Germline trimming cut 2 bases from V and 9 bases from J; bases unmatched to any gene: 12. This CDR3 has 15 amino acids. In germline, CDR1 is MDHEN, CDR2 SYDVKM. The DNA for the CDR3 is TGTGCCAGCAGTTTAGAGTTAGGGGGCGTGGGTCCCCAGTACTTC. This encodes CASSLELGGVGPQYF.

DNA for the CDR3: TGTGCCAGCAGATCCTTGAGGGGGGGCTTGGACGAGCAGTACTTC. It yields the protein CASRSLRGGLDEQYF. The chain uses TRBV11-2 and TRBJ2-7, with a possible D match to TRBD2 (7 bases). CDR3 length: 15 amino acids. The V gene's germline CDR1 is SGHAT and CDR2 FQNNGV. The V end was cut by 6 bases, the J end by 5 bases, with 20 bases between.